The clone carrying this T cell receptor beta chain was picked up many times. No antigen is known for it. The read comes to an end 3 residues before the CDR3 does, leaving the germline J gene to fill in the end. Germline values: CDR1 LNHDA, CDR2 SQIVND (reference sequence). The CDR3 is made up of 15 amino acids. V lost 3 bases, J lost 4 bases, and 14 bases lay in between. This record comes from a study of T cell clonality in common variable immunodeficiency. Study observations and caveats: In common variable immunodeficiency, TCR beta chains reportedly carried fewer deletions and N-nucleotide insertions. CVID subjects shared fewer TCRbeta clones than healthy controls did.

Measured with immunoSEQ multiplex PCR; TCRdb has only the in-frame clones, and not every one. Recorded here are 25,000 to 30,000 clones, none singletons. Sequences were obtained from peripheral blood mononuclear cells. The chain combines TRBV19 with TRBJ2-3; the D gene is possibly TRBD2 (5 bases). The clonotype was recovered from a human donor with common variable immunodeficiency. The DNA read from the CDR3 is TGTGCCAGTAGTATTGGCGGGTCCGGCCCAGATACG. It yields the protein CASSIGGSGPDT. The CDR3 in full is CASSIGGSGPDTQYF.